These 5 T cell receptor beta chains were sequenced from one sample in a study of cytomegalovirus exposure and HLA in healthy donors. Researchers ran the PCR with 60 Vbeta and 13 Jbeta primers. The protocol was immunoSEQ multiplex PCR, while the TCRdb copy is restricted to in-frame clones and leaves out a portion. The data show roughly 200,000 clones, 70% to 90% seen once. Sequencing input: PBMCs. These receptor sequences come from a woman in her twenties or thirties in good health and CMV-seronegative.

Written as DNA, the CDR3 is TGCGCCAGCAGTCAATCTAAGCAGGGGATGACCGGGGAGCTGTTTTTT. As protein: CASSQSKQGMTGELFF. The chain has TRBV23-1 and TRBJ2-2; weak D call: TRBD1 (6 bases). TRBV23-1 belongs to the ORF category, with a function that is uncertain. The CDR3 contains 16 residues. V lost 0 bases and J lost 5, with 13 bases in between.

The chain is built from TRBV27 and TRBJ2-5; D is unclear. Germline-derived CDR1 and CDR2 are MNHEY and SMNVEV (reference sequence). The CDR3 covers 14 residues. V was trimmed by 8 bases and J by 5 bases, leaving 18 bases between them. The CDR3 here is CASAIQRDGETQYF. The CDR3 coding sequence is TGTGCCAGCGCTATTCAGCGTGATGGGGAGACCCAGTACTTC.

V and J are TRBV5-4 and TRBJ2-1; the D gene is possibly TRBD2 (6 bases). V lost 4 bases and J lost 5, with 19 bases in between. The CDR3 contains 16 residues. Germline-derived CDR1 and CDR2 are SGHNT and YYREEE (reference sequence). This chain's CDR3 is CASSPNLGEANNEQFF. The DNA of the CDR3 is TGTGCCAGCAGCCCAAACCTGGGGGAGGCCAACAATGAGCAGTTCTTC.

V is TRBV18 and J is TRBJ2-7, with D possibly matching TRBD1 (6 bases). Per germline, CDR1 KGHSH and CDR2 LQKENI. V lost 6 bases and J lost 4, with 16 bases in between. The CDR3 extends over 14 amino acids. The CDR3 bases are TGTGCCAGCTCTAACAGGGAGTCGGGATACGAGCAGTACTTC. This encodes CASSNRESGYEQYF.

This chain links TRBV19 with TRBJ1-5; the match to TRBD1 covers 8 bases. CDR1 LNHDA and CDR2 SQIVND come from the germline V gene (reference sequence). Trimming at V came to 5 bases and at J to 2 bases, leaving 8 bases not matched to a gene. There are 16 residues in the CDR3. CDR3 loop: CASSFHRGDGNQPQHF. The CDR3 DNA sequence: TGTGCCAGTAGTTTCCACAGGGGGGATGGCAATCAGCCCCAGCATTTT.